These T cell receptor beta chains were read from a single sample in a study of T cells in Graves' hyperthyroidism and ophthalmopathy. TCRdb re-called the multiplex PCR reads with MiXCR, one entry per CDR3 protein. The profile shows fewer than 650,000 distinct CDR3 sequences, approximately 15% of them singletons. The source material was blood. The receptor set was obtained from a woman aged 40 to 49 with Graves' ophthalmopathy. CDR3s include the opening cysteine and the closing phenylalanine or tryptophan. The D gene is left open where the match is weak.

>TRBV29-1|.|TRBJ1-1
CSVEVRGRGVNTEAFF
>TRBV7-9|TRBD1|TRBJ2-7
CASSPGQGEQYF
>TRBV11-2|TRBD1|TRBJ2-7
CASSLELPGQGQQYF
>TRBV12-3/TRBV12-4|.|TRBJ2-2
CASSFPGQSVPTGELFF
>TRBV28|.|TRBJ2-7
CASAFVGFDEQYF
>TRBV12-3/TRBV12-4|.|TRBJ2-4
CASSPDGRAKNIQYF
>TRBV20-1|.|TRBJ2-5
CSVGRKGETQYF
>TRBV7-6|TRBD1|TRBJ1-2
CASSLGDRGGGYTF
>TRBV30|TRBD1|TRBJ1-6
CAWTGWDSRNSPLHF
>TRBV19|.|TRBJ1-1
CASSPTVGGYAFF
>TRBV10-3|.|TRBJ1-2
CAISESVYVQGTYGYTF
>TRBV15|.|TRBJ2-5
CATSTTDSEETQYF
>TRBV30|.|TRBJ1-5
CAWSHRWDQPQHF
>TRBV12-3/TRBV12-4|TRBD2|TRBJ2-5
CASSRTSGSRQETQYF
>TRBV5-1|TRBD1|TRBJ2-7
CASSHQQGPNLGEQYF
>TRBV19|.|TRBJ2-2
CASGWAGELFF
>TRBV15|.|TRBJ1-1
CATSRVSENTEAFF
>TRBV6-1|.|TRBJ1-3
CASRRGGEAGNTIYF
>TRBV5-1|.|TRBJ1-1
CASSFDGTEAFF
>TRBV28|TRBD2|TRBJ2-5
CASRRREGREKTQYF
>TRBV2|TRBD2|TRBJ2-7
CASSALAGAYEQYF
>TRBV12-3/TRBV12-4|.|TRBJ1-1
CASSFNGGTEAFF
>TRBV6-1|.|TRBJ2-7
CASSENRQNEQYF
>TRBV28|.|TRBJ2-5
CASSFTGVRETQYF
>TRBV27|.|TRBJ1-1
CTSTRGAGTEAFF
>TRBV15|.|TRBJ1-1
CATSVGQFNTEAFF
>TRBV6-5|TRBD2|TRBJ2-7
CASRTGTSGYEQYF
>TRBV6-1|.|TRBJ1-3
CASKATSGNTIYF
>TRBV11-1|.|TRBJ2-5
CASSLWSGLNKWTAPETQYF
>TRBV6-1|.|TRBJ1-4
CASSVTATNEKLFF
>TRBV12-3/TRBV12-4|.|TRBJ1-5
CASSLAGPLIGNQPQHF
>TRBV6-2/TRBV6-3|TRBD1|TRBJ1-5
CASRPGTGWGPQHF
>TRBV5-1|.|TRBJ1-1
CASASGGGNTEAFF
>TRBV12-3/TRBV12-4|.|TRBJ2-7
CASSLQAGYYEQYF
>TRBV11-1|TRBD1|TRBJ1-2
CASSFATGRGYTF
>TRBV11-1|.|TRBJ1-1
CASSPGTAGTGAEAFF
>TRBV14|.|TRBJ2-1
CASSQVGVLYNEQFF
>TRBV27|.|TRBJ2-5
CASSLSQGLETQYF
>TRBV24-1|TRBD1|TRBJ1-2
CATSDPGQGYGYTF
>TRBV11-2|.|TRBJ1-1
CASSLDIISRMNTEAFF
>TRBV20-1|TRBD2|TRBJ2-7
CSAREGLADSYEQYF
>TRBV5-1|.|TRBJ1-3
CASSLDPWGRGTGNTIYF
>TRBV5-6|TRBD2|TRBJ2-2
CASSLGMVAAGGGELFF
>TRBV30|.|TRBJ1-2
CAWSRGGDGNGYTF
>TRBV5-1|TRBD2|TRBJ2-7
CASSLGLALYYEQYF
>TRBV4-1|.|TRBJ1-1
CASSQGPDRVNTEAFF